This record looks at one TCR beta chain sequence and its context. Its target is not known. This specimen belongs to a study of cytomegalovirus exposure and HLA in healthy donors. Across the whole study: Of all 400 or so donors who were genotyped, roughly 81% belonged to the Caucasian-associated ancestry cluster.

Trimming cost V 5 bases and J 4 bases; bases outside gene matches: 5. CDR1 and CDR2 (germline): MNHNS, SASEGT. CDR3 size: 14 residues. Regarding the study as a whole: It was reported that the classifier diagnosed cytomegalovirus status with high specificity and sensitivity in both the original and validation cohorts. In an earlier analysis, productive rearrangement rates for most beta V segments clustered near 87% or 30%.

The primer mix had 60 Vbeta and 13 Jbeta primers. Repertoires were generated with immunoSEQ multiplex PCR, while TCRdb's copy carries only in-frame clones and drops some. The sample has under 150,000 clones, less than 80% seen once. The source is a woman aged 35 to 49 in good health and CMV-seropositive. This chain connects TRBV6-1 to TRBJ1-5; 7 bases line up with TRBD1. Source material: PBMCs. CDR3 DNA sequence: TGTGCCAGCAGTACCTACAGGGGAAATCAGCCCCAGCATTTT. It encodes CASSTYRGNQPQHF.